The 25 T cell receptor beta chains below all came from one sample that was sequenced in a study of blood T cells in healthy people across ages. Together with a sample-barcoded 5' primer, a J-beta primer mix was included in a second PCR lasting roughly 7 to 11 cycles. Using its own MiXCR run on the 5' RACE reads, TCRdb lists one record per CDR3 protein. This table has around 800,000 distinct CDR3 sequences, about 26% appearing once. The same sample was also studied in work on T cells of mothers and their children.

Sequenced input: blood. The receptors stem from a boy younger than 18 in good health.

This clonotype has only a few counts. This chain links TRBV9 with TRBJ2-1, with 8 bases matching TRBD2. This CDR3 has 14 amino acids. The germline CDR1 and CDR2 sequences are SGDLS and YYNGEE. Trimming at V came to 4 bases and at J to 7 bases, leaving 7 bases not matched to a gene. DNA for the CDR3: TGTGCCAGCAGCCCCCAGCGCGGGGGGAATGAGCAGTTCTTC. It codes for CASSPQRGGNEQFF. Complete variable domain (other parts from reference TRBV9 and TRBJ2-1): DSGVTQTPKHLITATGQRVTLRCSPRSGDLSVYWYQQSLDQGLQFLIQYYNGEERAKGNILERFSAQQFPDLHSELNLSSLELGDSALYFCASSPQRGGNEQFFGPGTRLTVL.

The chain is built from TRBV7-9 and TRBJ1-2, with TRBD1 as a possible D gene (5 bases). The CDR3 is made up of 15 amino acids. CDR1 is SEHNR, CDR2 FQNEAQ, per germline (reference sequence). V lost 5 bases and J 3 bases, leaving 16 bases between the germline ends. The CDR3 loop reads CASSRTGPRDYGYTF. CDR3 coding DNA: TGTGCCAGCAGCCGAACGGGACCTCGGGACTATGGCTACACCTTC.

The gene calls are TRBV12-3 or TRBV12-4 and TRBJ2-5, with D perhaps assigned TRBD1 or TRBD2 (5 bases each). Trimming cost V 6 bases and J 6 bases, with 11 bases left between them. The CDR3 spans 12 residues. The CDR3 protein is CASRQAGKTQYF. CDR3 DNA: TGTGCCAGCAGACAGGCCGGGAAGACCCAGTACTTC.

This clonotype was observed a few times. This chain uses TRBV28 with TRBJ2-3, with D perhaps given as TRBD1 or TRBD2 (5 bases each). V lost 6 bases and J 1 base, leaving 17 bases between the germline ends. The germline gives CDR1 MDHEN, CDR2 SYDVKM. This CDR3 spans 16 amino acids. The CDR3 is CASRPVGTGRTDTQYF. CDR3 sequence (DNA): TGTGCCAGCAGGCCGGTTGGGACGGGACGCACAGATACGCAGTATTTT.

The rearrangement uses TRBV7-2 and TRBJ2-7; possible D gene TRBD1, 6 bases. The CDR3 contains 15 residues. V lost 4 bases and J 5 bases, leaving 18 bases between the germline ends. Germline lookup yields CDR1 SGHTA and CDR2 FQGNSA. DNA for the CDR3: TGTGCCAGCAGCTACATACAGGGTAGAAGGGACGAGCAGTACTTC. It yields the protein CASSYIQGRRDEQYF. Drawing the rest from reference TRBV7-2 and TRBJ2-7, the complete variable domain is GAGVSQSPSNKVTEKGKDVELRCDPISGHTALYWYRQSLGQGLEFLIYFQGNSAPDKSGLPSDRFSAERTGGSVSTLTIQRTQQEDSAVYLCASSYIQGRRDEQYFGPGTRLTVT.

The chain combines TRBV24-1 with TRBJ2-1; 9 bases are a match to TRBD2. CDR1 is KGHDR and CDR2 is SFDVKD in the germline V gene. J was trimmed by 7 bases and V by 4 bases; bases with no gene match: 4. This CDR3 spans 14 amino acids. CDR3 sequence reads: CATSELAGENEQFF. CDR3 nucleotides: TGTGCCACCAGTGAATTAGCGGGAGAGAATGAGCAGTTCTTC.

Of note for this clonotype: A junction end diverges from the germline sequence, so it may reflect a read error. The chain uses TRBV2 and TRBJ2-5; D is perhaps TRBD1 or TRBD2 (7 bases each). The CDR3 is 12 amino acids. Germline loops: CDR1 SNHLY, CDR2 FYNNEI. CDR3 sequence (DNA): TGTGCCAGCAGGGGGAACAGGGGAGGGAAGTTCTTC. Protein product: CASRGNRGGKFF.

V is TRBV3-1 and J is TRBJ2-3; TRBD2 matches 10 bases. J gave up 4 bases and V 1 base, and 5 bases lay outside the gene matches. Per germline, CDR1 LGHDT and CDR2 YNNKEL (reference sequence). CDR3 size: 16 residues. The CDR3 DNA sequence: TGTGCCAGCAGCCAAGTAGCGGGGGGATGGCCAGATACGCAGTATTTT. Translation: CASSQVAGGWPDTQYF.

This clonotype was found many times. The genes are TRBV30 and TRBJ2-7, with 10 bases identical to TRBD1. Germline V gene lookup returns CDR1 GTSNPN and CDR2 SVGIG (reference sequence). The CDR3 extends over 14 amino acids. The ends lost 5 bases at V and 2 bases at J; junction bases unmatched: 6. DNA for the CDR3: TGTGCCTGGGAACCGGGACAGGGGACCTACGAGCAGTACTTC. It translates to CAWEPGQGTYEQYF.

The chain employs TRBV20-1 and TRBJ1-2, with D possibly matching TRBD1 (6 bases). The CDR3 totals 13 residues. Trimming took off 6 bases at V and 4 bases at J, with 15 bases between the two ends. The germline V gene encodes CDR1 DFQATT and CDR2 SNEGSKA (reference sequence). CDR3 residues: CSAIRQALYGYTF. The CDR3 DNA follows: TGCAGTGCGATACGACAGGCCCTCTATGGCTACACCTTC.

This clonotype has only a few counts. J is TRBJ2-7 and V is TRBV20-1; TRBD2 matches 7 bases. The J call may be mistaken, given a closer DNA end match to TRBJ2-1. This CDR3 is built from 15 residues. The V gene's germline CDR1 is DFQATT and CDR2 SNEGSKA (reference sequence). CDR3 DNA sequence: TGCAGTGCTAGAGGGACGGGGGGTCCGGGGAATGAGCAGTTCTTC. Its protein is CSARGTGGPGNEQFF.

This clonotype has just a few counts. This chain connects TRBV7-2 to TRBJ1-2; D gene uncertain. Trimming took off 5 bases at V and 6 bases at J, with 22 bases between the two ends. Germline V CDR1 and CDR2: SGHTA, FQGNSA. The length of the CDR3 is 16 residues. CDR3 in DNA: TGTGCCAGCAGCCTCCACCCGGCGATAGGGATCGATGGCTACACCTTC. This gives the protein CASSLHPAIGIDGYTF.

The CDR3 loop is CASSPEVGSPLSSYNEQFF. Here the CDR3 DNA reads TGTGCCAGCAGCCCCGAGGTTGGCTCTCCGTTAAGCTCCTACAATGAGCAGTTCTTC. The V call is TRBV5-6, the J call TRBJ2-1, with D unresolved. Germline loops: CDR1 SGHDT, CDR2 YYEEEE. V shed 4 bases and J shed 0 bases, with 23 bases lying between them. The CDR3 is made up of 19 amino acids.

CDR3 protein: CASSSLAGAGNEQFF. The CDR3 DNA follows: TGCGCCAGCAGTTCTCTAGCGGGGGCTGGTAATGAGCAGTTCTTC. The rearrangement uses TRBV5-1 and TRBJ2-5; 10 nucleotides line up with TRBD2. The better agreement between TRBJ2-1 and the DNA end casts doubt on the J call. Germline loops: CDR1 SGHRS, CDR2 YFSETQ. The CDR3 is 15 amino acids.

The chain is built from TRBV6-5 and TRBJ2-1, with 7 positions matching TRBD1. Trimming at V came to 10 bases and at J to 7 bases, leaving 10 bases not matched to a gene. Germline loops: CDR1 MNHEY, CDR2 SVGAGI. The CDR3 is 13 amino acids. CDR3 loop: CATTGTARNEQFF. The CDR3 nucleotides read TGTGCCACCACCGGGACAGCGAGGAATGAGCAGTTCTTC.

This clonotype came up a few times. V and J are TRBV1 and TRBJ2-7. TRBV1 is deemed a pseudogene. This CDR3 contains 14 residues. In DNA, the CDR3 is TGCACCAGCAGCCACGTACAGACCTCCTACGAGCAGTACTTC. It is translated as CTSSHVQTSYEQYF.

The genes are TRBV5-5 and TRBJ1-2; the D is unclear. V was trimmed by 1 base and J by 5 bases, leaving 12 bases between them. The CDR3 contains 14 residues. Germline loops: CDR1 SGHKS, CDR2 YYEKEE (reference sequence). CDR3 amino acids: CASSLLADTYGYTF. CDR3 nucleotides: TGTGCCAGCAGCTTGCTAGCAGATACTTATGGCTACACCTTC.

The chain combines TRBV12-3 or TRBV12-4 with TRBJ2-3; D call uncertain. V gave up 4 bases and J gave up 2 bases, with 10 bases separating them. This CDR3 comprises 14 residues. This chain's CDR3 is CASSYERNTDTQYF. The CDR3 DNA reads as TGTGCCAGCAGTTATGAACGGAACACAGATACGCAGTATTTT.

Turning to this clonotype: An end of the junction differs from the germline gene, which may be a read error. The J gene is TRBJ2-5, the V gene TRBV4-1; D may be TRBD2 (6 bases). Germline V CDR1 and CDR2: MGHRA, YSYEKL. CDR3 length: 13 residues. The CDR3 region has the DNA TGCGCCAGCAGACTTGGACTACAAGGGACCCAGTACTTC. It encodes CASRLGLQGTQYF.

This chain joins TRBV10-3 and TRBJ2-7; 9 bases agree with TRBD1. Unmatched junction bases numbered 13, after V lost 8 bases and J lost 2 bases. Germline CDR1 and CDR2: ENHRY and SYGVKD. CDR3 length: 16 amino acids. CDR3 loop: CAISGHRGLFAYEQYF. The CDR3 nucleotides are TGTGCCATCTCAGGCCACAGGGGGCTTTTCGCCTACGAGCAGTACTTC.

This chain connects TRBV30 to TRBJ2-2; D could derive from TRBD1 or TRBD2 (5 bases each). The CDR3 has 14 residues. V was pared by 1 base and J by 7 bases, with 13 bases between. Germline assignment: CDR1 GTSNPN and CDR2 SVGIG (reference sequence). Here the CDR3 reads CAWSETGLGGELFF. The DNA of the CDR3 is TGTGCCTGGAGTGAAACAGGACTGGGCGGGGAGCTGTTTTTT.

Here the CDR3 reads CASSQDKAAGSYNEQYF. In nucleotides, the CDR3 is TGCGCCAGCAGCCAAGATAAGGCGGCAGGATCCTACAATGAGCAGTACTTC. J is TRBJ2-1 and V is TRBV4-1, with no clear D. The J call could be wrong; TRBJ2-7 is a better fit for the DNA end. This CDR3 region has 17 residues. The germline V gene encodes CDR1 MGHRA and CDR2 YSYEKL.

This clonotype was detected only once. This chain uses TRBV6-5 with TRBJ1-6; TRBD1 agrees at 9 bases. V dropped 5 bases and J dropped 8; count of bases not matched to a gene: 7. The CDR3 sequence is 15 residues long. Germline V gene lookup returns CDR1 MNHEY and CDR2 SVGAGI. The CDR3 protein is CASSEQGALYSPLHF. The CDR3 nucleotides read TGTGCCAGCAGTGAACAGGGGGCCTTGTATTCACCCCTCCACTTT.

This clonotype occurred a few times. The chain uses TRBV3-1 and TRBJ1-2; a possible D gene is TRBD1 (5 bases). Germline V gives CDR1 LGHDT, CDR2 YNNKEL (reference sequence). Trimming pared 4 bases from V and 3 bases from J, leaving 12 bases between. The CDR3 length is 14 residues. The CDR3 here is CASSRGVQDYGYTF. The CDR3 DNA sequence: TGTGCCAGCAGCCGGGGGGTTCAGGACTATGGCTACACCTTC.

This clonotype was seen once. The V and J genes are TRBV6-4 and TRBJ2-3, with unresolved D. This CDR3 contains 12 residues. Trimming removed 4 bases from V and 5 bases from J, with 7 bases in between. CDR1 and CDR2 (germline): MRHNA, SNTAGT. This CDR3 reads CASSVPKDTQYF. CDR3 DNA: TGTGCCAGCAGTGTTCCGAAAGATACGCAGTATTTT.